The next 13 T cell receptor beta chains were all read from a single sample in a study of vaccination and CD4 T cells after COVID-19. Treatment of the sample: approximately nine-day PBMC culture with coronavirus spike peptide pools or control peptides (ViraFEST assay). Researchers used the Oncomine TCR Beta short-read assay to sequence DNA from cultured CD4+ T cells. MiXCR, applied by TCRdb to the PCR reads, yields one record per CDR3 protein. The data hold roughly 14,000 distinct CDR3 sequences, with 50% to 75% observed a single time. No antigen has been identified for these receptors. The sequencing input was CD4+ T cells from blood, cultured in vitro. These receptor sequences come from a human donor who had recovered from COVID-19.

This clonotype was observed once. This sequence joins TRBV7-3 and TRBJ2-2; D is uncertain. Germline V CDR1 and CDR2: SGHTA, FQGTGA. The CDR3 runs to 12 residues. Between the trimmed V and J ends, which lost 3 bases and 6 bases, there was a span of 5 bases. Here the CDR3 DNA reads TGTGCCAGCAGCTTTACCCCCGGGGAGCTGTTTTTT. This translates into CASSFTPGELFF.

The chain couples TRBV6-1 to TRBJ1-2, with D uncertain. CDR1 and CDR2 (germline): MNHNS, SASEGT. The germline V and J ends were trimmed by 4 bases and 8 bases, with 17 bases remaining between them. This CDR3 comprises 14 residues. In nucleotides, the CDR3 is TGTGCCAGCAGTGCCATAAGGGCCGCGGGCGGCTACACCTTC. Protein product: CASSAIRAAGGYTF.

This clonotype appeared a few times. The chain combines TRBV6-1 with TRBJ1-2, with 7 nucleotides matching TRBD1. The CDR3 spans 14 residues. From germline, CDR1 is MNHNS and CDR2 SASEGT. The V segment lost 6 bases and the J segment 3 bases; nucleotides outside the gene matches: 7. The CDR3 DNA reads TGTGCCAGCAGCCCTCGTGACAGGGACTATGGCTACACCTTC. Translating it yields CASSPRDRDYGYTF.

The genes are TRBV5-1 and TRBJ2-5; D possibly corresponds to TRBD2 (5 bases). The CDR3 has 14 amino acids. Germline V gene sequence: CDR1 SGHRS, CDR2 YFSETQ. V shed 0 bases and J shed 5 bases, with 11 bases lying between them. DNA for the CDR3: TGCGCCAGCAGCTTGGTGAGGGAAGGGGAGACCCAGTACTTC. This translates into CASSLVREGETQYF.

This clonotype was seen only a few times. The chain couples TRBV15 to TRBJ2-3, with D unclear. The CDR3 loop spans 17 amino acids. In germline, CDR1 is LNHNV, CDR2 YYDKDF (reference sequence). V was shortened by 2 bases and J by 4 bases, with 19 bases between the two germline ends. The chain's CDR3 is CATSRSLSDKAADTQYF. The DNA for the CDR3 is TGTGCCACCAGCAGAAGTCTTTCAGACAAGGCGGCAGATACGCAGTATTTT.

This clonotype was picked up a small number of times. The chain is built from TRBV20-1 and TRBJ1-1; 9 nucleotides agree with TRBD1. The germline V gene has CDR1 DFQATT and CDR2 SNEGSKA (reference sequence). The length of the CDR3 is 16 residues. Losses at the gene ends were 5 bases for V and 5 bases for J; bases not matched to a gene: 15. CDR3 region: CSARRTGQGYRTEAFF. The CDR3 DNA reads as TGCAGTGCTCGCAGGACGGGACAGGGATATAGGACTGAAGCTTTCTTT.

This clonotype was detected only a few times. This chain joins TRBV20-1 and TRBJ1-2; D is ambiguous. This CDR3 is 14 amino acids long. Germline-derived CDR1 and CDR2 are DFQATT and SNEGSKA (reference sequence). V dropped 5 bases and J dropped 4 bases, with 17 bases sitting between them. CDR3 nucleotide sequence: TGCAGTGCTCGAAAGACATCGTCAGTCTATGGCTACACCTTC. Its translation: CSARKTSSVYGYTF.

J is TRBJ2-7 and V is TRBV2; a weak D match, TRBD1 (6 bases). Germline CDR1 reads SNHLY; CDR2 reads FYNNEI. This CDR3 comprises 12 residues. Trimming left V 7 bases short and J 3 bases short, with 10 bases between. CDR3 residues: CASIGRGYEQYF. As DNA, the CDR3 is TGTGCCAGCATAGGCAGGGGCTACGAGCAGTACTTC.

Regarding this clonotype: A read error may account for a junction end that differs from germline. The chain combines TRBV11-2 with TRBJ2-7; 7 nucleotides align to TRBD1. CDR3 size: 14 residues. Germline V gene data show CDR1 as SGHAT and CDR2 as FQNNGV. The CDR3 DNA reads TGTGCCAGCAGCTTAGGGACAGGTTCCTCCGAGCAGTACTTC. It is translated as CASSLGTGSSEQYF.

CDR3 sequence reads: CASSTQYVAYEQYF. The CDR3 DNA is TGTGCCAGTAGTACTCAGTACGTTGCCTACGAGCAGTACTTC. The rearrangement uses TRBV19 and TRBJ2-7; D gene unclear. Germline loops: CDR1 LNHDA, CDR2 SQIVND (reference sequence). Trimming took 4 bases from V and 2 from J, leaving 12 bases between them. This CDR3 comprises 14 residues.

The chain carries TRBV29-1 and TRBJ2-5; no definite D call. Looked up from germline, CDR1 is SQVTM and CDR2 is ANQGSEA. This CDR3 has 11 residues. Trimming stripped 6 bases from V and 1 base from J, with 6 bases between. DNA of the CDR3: TGCAGCGTACGCCCCCAAGAGACCCAGTACTTC. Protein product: CSVRPQETQYF.

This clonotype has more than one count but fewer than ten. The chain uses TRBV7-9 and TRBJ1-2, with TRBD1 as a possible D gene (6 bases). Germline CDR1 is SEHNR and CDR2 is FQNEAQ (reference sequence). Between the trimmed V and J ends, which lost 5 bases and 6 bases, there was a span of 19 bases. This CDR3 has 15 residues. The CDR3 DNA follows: TGTGCCAGCAGCCTCCTTGGGACACCCCAGGATGGCTACACCTTC. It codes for CASSLLGTPQDGYTF.

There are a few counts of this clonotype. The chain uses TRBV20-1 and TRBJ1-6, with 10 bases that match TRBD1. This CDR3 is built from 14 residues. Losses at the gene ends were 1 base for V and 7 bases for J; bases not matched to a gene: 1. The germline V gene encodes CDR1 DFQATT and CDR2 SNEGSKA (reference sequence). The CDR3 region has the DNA TGCAGTGCTAGAGTGGGACAGGGGAATTCACCCCTCCACTTT. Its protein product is CSARVGQGNSPLHF.